What follows are 12 T cell receptor beta chains derived from one specimen sequenced in a study of T cell responses to AZD1222 COVID-19 vaccine (dated by TCRdb to the early 2020s). The time point tag for this specimen amounts to: about 28 days (+/-7) after the second vaccine dose. The receptor library was made with the immunoSEQ multiplex PCR assay. TCRdb retrieved this table from immuneACCESS and kept in-frame rearrangements only. Not all clones are present; in checked studies, unresolved V genes account for under half, and no reason is known for the remainder. The sample table records over 120,000 clones; approximately 90% of these occur just once. 1.5% to 2% of the sample lies in the top ten. The source was peripheral blood, collected 28 days after the second AZD1222 dose. Receptors were obtained from an adult who received the AZD1222 COVID-19 vaccine.

This clone appeared once. It is likely a read error, because the conserved phenylalanine at the end of the CDR3 is missing. The limits of the CDR3 on the DNA are not certain, so only TCRdb's listed CDR3 is given. V gene TRBV29-1 combines with J gene TRBJ1-1. The germline gives CDR1 SQVTM, CDR2 ANQGSEA. Ends included, the CDR3 has 10 residues. CDR3 sequence reads: CSVEGLWEAL.

The chain employs TRBV19 and TRBJ1-2; 8 positions agree with TRBD1. With V trimmed by 5 bases and J by 7 bases, 18 bases remained unmatched. The germline CDR1 and CDR2 sequences are LNHDA and SQIVND (reference sequence). The CDR3 has 17 amino acids. CDR3 loop: CASSPVPSDRVFSGYTF. For the CDR3, the DNA is TGTGCCAGTAGTCCAGTACCCTCGGACAGGGTCTTTTCTGGCTACACCTTC. Variable domain in full (rest from reference TRBV19 and TRBJ1-2): DGGITQSPKYLFRKEGQNVTLSCEQNLNHDAMYWYRQDPGQGLRLIYYSQIVNDFQKGDIAEGYSVSREKKESFPLTVTSAQKNPTAFYLCASSPVPSDRVFSGYTFGSGTRLTVV.

The gene calls are TRBV2 and TRBJ2-2; TRBD1 might be the D (6 bases). V lost 6 bases and J 6 bases, leaving 11 bases between the germline ends. CDR1 and CDR2 from the germline V gene are SNHLY and FYNNEI. The CDR3 totals 13 residues. The CDR3 bases are TGTGCCAGCAGGAGGGACAACCCCGGGGAGCTGTTTTTT. As protein: CASRRDNPGELFF.

V is TRBV28 and J is TRBJ1-4; 8 bases line up with TRBD1. The CDR3 contains 16 residues. Trimming took 5 bases from V and 8 from J; bases not matched to a gene: 13. The germline V gene has CDR1 MDHEN and CDR2 SYDVKM. CDR3 protein: CASSPRLTGAGEKLFF. Here the CDR3 DNA reads TGTGCCAGCAGTCCAAGATTGACAGGGGCGGGAGAAAAACTGTTTTTT.

This chain connects TRBV13 to TRBJ1-6, with D possibly matching TRBD1 (6 bases). Germline V gives CDR1 PRHDT, CDR2 FYEKMQ (reference sequence). Trimming left V 1 base short and J 9 bases short, with 13 bases between. The CDR3 has 15 residues. The CDR3 DNA sequence: TGTGCCAGCAGCTTAGACGACAGGCCCAGTTCACCCCTCCACTTT. Translation: CASSLDDRPSSPLHF.

The chain employs TRBV12-3 or TRBV12-4 and TRBJ2-2, with a tentative D call TRBD2 (7 bases). This CDR3 comprises 13 residues. CDR3 amino acids: CVNRGRDTGELFF. CDR3 DNA: TGTGTTAATAGGGGGAGGGACACCGGGGAGCTGTTTTTT.

The genes are TRBV28 and TRBJ1-1, with 7 bases lining up with TRBD1. With 2 bases clipped from V and 11 bases from J, the junction kept 8 bases outside the gene matches. Germline V gene lookup returns CDR1 MDHEN and CDR2 SYDVKM. The CDR3 totals 13 residues. The CDR3 DNA reads as TGTGCCAGCAGTTTAGAGGGGGCTTCAAGTGCTTTCTTT. This translates into CASSLEGASSAFF.

The rearrangement joins TRBV7-3 to TRBJ1-2, with TRBD1 matching 8 bases. CDR1 is SGHTA and CDR2 is FQGTGA in the germline V gene. The CDR3 contains 13 residues. V shed 5 bases, J shed 6 bases, and the junction held 5 bases outside the gene matches. CDR3 DNA sequence: TGTGCCAGCAGCCCGACAGGGGATCATGGCTACACCTTC. Its protein is CASSPTGDHGYTF.

The V call is TRBV29-1, the J call TRBJ2-2; D is possibly TRBD1 (6 bases). This CDR3 comprises 14 residues. Germline lookup yields CDR1 SQVTM and CDR2 ANQGSEA. The V end was cut by 0 bases, the J end by 1 base, with 6 bases between. As DNA, the CDR3 is TGCAGCGTTGAAGAGGGACAGAACACCGGGGAGCTGTTTTTT. Translating it yields CSVEEGQNTGELFF.

V gene TRBV11-3 combines with J gene TRBJ2-5; D ambiguous. Looked up from germline, CDR1 is SGHNT and CDR2 is YENEEA. CDR3 size: 13 residues. Between the trimmed V and J ends, which lost 2 bases and 4 bases, there was a span of 8 bases. CDR3 residues: CASSLRNGETQYF. The CDR3 region has the DNA TGTGCCAGCAGCTTACGAAACGGAGAGACCCAGTACTTC.

This clone occurred once. CDR3 nucleotide sequence: TGTGCCAGCAGTCCAGGACAGCTATACTATGGCTACACCTTC. Amino acids: CASSPGQLYYGYTF. The chain links TRBV2 to TRBJ1-2; the D gene is possibly TRBD1 (6 bases). The CDR3 runs 14 residues. V gave up 5 bases and J gave up 3 bases, with 13 bases separating them. Germline CDR1 is SNHLY and CDR2 is FYNNEI.

This clone has only one observation. In DNA, the CDR3 is TGTGCCAGTACGTACGGGGACACCGGGGAGCTGTTTTTT. Its translation: CASTYGDTGELFF. The V and J genes are TRBV19 and TRBJ2-2; a weak D match, TRBD2 (5 bases). This CDR3 has 13 amino acids. Deletions cut 7 bases from V and 3 bases from J, with 9 bases between. Germline CDR1 LNHDA, CDR2 SQIVND (reference sequence).